The rows below give T cell receptor beta chains drawn from one sample of a study of spatial heterogeneity in lung cancer. TCRdb passed the 5' RACE reads through MiXCR, listing each CDR3 protein once. The sample holds over 6,000 distinct CDR3 sequences, 10% to 15% seen once. The sample consisted of lung tumor tissue, taken at surgery. The receptors originated from a male donor with early-stage non-small cell lung cancer. The CDR3 runs from the conserved cysteine through the conserved F or W. The D gene is left open where the match is weak. Size tells how often a clone was seen (once, few, many) or the class of an expanded clone, and some rows leave it out.

abundance	v_gene	j_gene	d_gene	CDR3aa	CDR3nt
many	TRBV20-1	TRBJ1-2	TRBD1	CSVPTDRGVSGYTF	TGCAGTGTTCCGACAGACAGGGGTGTGTCTGGCTACACCTTC
medium-sized	TRBV20-1	TRBJ1-2	NA	CSARGFQGILGYTF	TGCAGTGCTAGAGGCTTCCAGGGGATTCTCGGCTACACCTTC
medium-sized	TRBV6-6	TRBJ1-2	NA	CASNEFNYGYTF	TGTGCCAGCAATGAGTTTAACTATGGCTACACCTTC
medium-sized	TRBV20-1	TRBJ1-2	NA	CSASTTGTHYGYTF	TGCAGTGCTAGTACCACAGGGACGCACTATGGCTACACCTTC
NA	TRBV4-1	TRBJ1-6	NA	CASSQVYRGSPLHF	TGCGCCAGCAGCCAAGTGTACCGGGGATCACCCCTCCACTTT
many	TRBV4-1	TRBJ1-2	NA	CASSQDQAGAPYTF	TGCGCCAGCAGCCAAGATCAGGCAGGGGCCCCCTACACCTTC
many	TRBV6-5	TRBJ2-5	NA	CASSYRLGLQETQYF	TGTGCCAGCAGTTACAGACTGGGACTCCAAGAGACCCAGTACTTC
NA	TRBV6-5	TRBJ1-1	TRBD1	CASSLSSQGAAEAFF	TGTGCCAGCAGTTTGTCTTCACAGGGGGCGGCTGAAGCTTTCTTT
many	TRBV20-1	TRBJ2-5	NA	CSAERSSETQYF	TGCAGTGCGGAGAGGAGCTCAGAGACCCAGTACTTC
many	TRBV12-5	TRBJ2-1	TRBD1	CASGLPTGPGREQFF	TGTGCTAGTGGTTTGCCGACAGGGCCCGGGCGTGAGCAGTTCTTC
NA	TRBV19	TRBJ1-5	NA	CATLSGVGQPQHF	TGTGCCACCCTGTCCGGGGTAGGTCAGCCCCAGCATTTT
medium-sized	TRBV28	TRBJ1-4	NA	CASSSGVFPTQLFF	TGTGCCAGCAGTTCAGGGGTCTTCCCCACACAACTGTTTTTT
large	TRBV5-1	TRBJ1-1	NA	CASSLAPGVRTEAFF	TGCGCCAGCAGCTTGGCCCCGGGGGTGCGGACTGAAGCTTTCTTT
many	TRBV6-1	TRBJ2-5	NA	CASLWAMGTQYF	TGTGCCAGCCTCTGGGCAATGGGGACCCAGTACTTC
few	TRBV30	TRBJ1-1	TRBD1	CAWGGQGDTEAFF	TGTGCCTGGGGGGGACAGGGAGACACTGAAGCTTTCTTT
many	TRBV5-1	TRBJ1-1	NA	CASSLETGRETEAFF	TGCGCCAGCAGCTTGGAAACAGGGAGAGAGACTGAAGCTTTCTTT
medium-sized	TRBV6-1	TRBJ1-5	NA	CASSEAVRTMRQPQHF	TGTGCCAGCAGTGAAGCGGTAAGAACCATGCGGCAGCCCCAGCATTTT
many	TRBV12-3/TRBV12-4	TRBJ2-2	TRBD2	CASRGLAGNTGELFF	TGTGCCAGCAGGGGACTAGCGGGGAACACCGGGGAGCTGTTTTTT
once	TRBV24-1	TRBJ2-3	NA	CAAEVPWHF	TGTGCCGCAGAAGTACCCTGGCATTTT
many	TRBV7-8	TRBJ1-1	TRBD1	CASRPGQEYTEAFF	TGTGCCAGCAGGCCCGGACAGGAGTACACTGAAGCTTTCTTT
few	TRBV20-1	TRBJ2-1	NA	CSSATTNEQFF	TGCAGTAGTGCTACCACCAATGAGCAGTTCTTC
large	TRBV3-1	TRBJ2-1	NA	CASSQAPGAPVEQFF	TGTGCCAGCAGCCAAGCCCCGGGGGCGCCCGTGGAGCAGTTCTTC
NA	TRBV16	TRBJ1-1	NA	CASSLRTEAFF	TGTGCCAGCAGCCTAAGGACTGAAGCTTTCTTT
many	TRBV11-2	TRBJ1-4	NA	CASSFSRYNEKLFF	TGTGCCAGCAGCTTCAGTCGGTATAATGAAAAACTGTTTTTT
medium-sized	TRBV20-1	TRBJ2-3	TRBD2	CSASPGGSIPDTQYF	TGCAGTGCCTCACCGGGCGGGAGTATACCAGATACGCAGTATTTT
many	TRBV5-1	TRBJ2-7	TRBD1	CASSTGQPYEQYF	TGCGCCAGCAGCACGGGACAGCCCTACGAGCAGTACTTC